Listed here are 13 T cell receptor beta chains from one sample, sequenced in a study of response to subunit inactivated influenza vaccine. TCRdb reanalysed the RT-PCR reads using MiXCR and keeps one entry per CDR3 protein. There are 500,000 to 550,000 distinct CDR3 sequences in the sample; less than 7.5% occur only once, and about an eighth lies in the top ten. The material was PBMCs from blood, obtained around 25 months after vaccination. These receptors came from a man between 50 and 75 years old who received an inactivated influenza vaccine.

The sample holds many counts of this clonotype. The chain couples TRBV15 to TRBJ1-6; D unresolved. The V gene's germline CDR1 is LNHNV and CDR2 YYDKDF (reference sequence). Trimming removed 1 base from V and 6 bases from J, with 13 bases in between. The CDR3 extends over 16 amino acids. The CDR3 protein is CATSRGLATANSPLHF. CDR3 coding DNA: TGTGCCACCAGCAGAGGTCTAGCGACTGCTAATTCACCCCTCCACTTT.

This clonotype was recorded at least ten times. The J gene is TRBJ2-3, the V gene TRBV12-3 or TRBV12-4; TRBD1 matches at 8 bases. The CDR3 loop spans 15 amino acids. The V segment lost 5 bases and the J segment 1 base; nucleotides outside the gene matches: 5. This CDR3 is CASSLGQGRTDTQYF. Written as DNA, the CDR3 is TGTGCCAGCAGTCTCGGACAGGGACGCACAGATACGCAGTATTTT.

This clonotype was recorded a few times. CDR3 sequence reads: CASSLAGADEAFF. CDR3 DNA sequence: TGTGCCAGCAGTTTAGCCGGGGCCGATGAAGCTTTCTTT. The gene calls are TRBV12-3 or TRBV12-4 and TRBJ1-1; D is perhaps TRBD1 (5 bases). The length of the CDR3 is 13 residues. Trimming pared 0 bases from V and 7 bases from J, leaving 9 bases between.

This clonotype occurred many times. The CDR3 loop reads CASSPQQGPNQPQHF. The DNA of the CDR3 is TGTGCCAGCTCACCACAGCAGGGTCCGAATCAGCCCCAGCATTTT. The chain combines TRBV18 with TRBJ1-5; D is perhaps TRBD1 (5 bases). The CDR3 sequence is 15 residues long. Germline CDR1 KGHSH, CDR2 LQKENI. The V and J ends lost 1 base and 4 bases respectively, with 11 bases between them.

This clonotype was observed a few times. CDR3 loop: CAYRQGEDTQYF. For the CDR3, the DNA is TGTGCCTACCGACAGGGGGAAGATACGCAGTATTTT. This chain connects TRBV30 to TRBJ2-3, with 9 bases identical to TRBD1. CDR3 length: 12 amino acids. Trimming took 7 bases from V and 5 from J; bases not matched to a gene: 4. In germline, CDR1 is GTSNPN, CDR2 SVGIG (reference sequence). The whole variable domain, filled in from reference TRBV30 and TRBJ2-3, reads SQTIHQWPATLVQPVGSPLSLECTVEGTSNPNLYWYRQAAGRGLQLLFYSVGIGQISSEVPQNLSASRPQDRQFILSSKKLLLSDSGFYLCAYRQGEDTQYFGPGTRLTVL.

V is TRBV15 and J is TRBJ1-5; 11 positions match TRBD1. The CDR3 runs 16 residues. The V segment lost 4 bases and the J segment 6 bases; nucleotides outside the gene matches: 8. CDR1 is LNHNV and CDR2 is YYDKDF in the germline V gene (reference sequence). The CDR3 DNA follows: TGTGCCACCAGCATTCGGACAGGGGGCGCGGGTCAGCCCCAGCATTTT. The encoded protein is CATSIRTGGAGQPQHF.

The rearrangement joins TRBV20-1 to TRBJ1-2; TRBD1 matches at 7 bases. Germline V gene data show CDR1 as DFQATT and CDR2 as SNEGSKA (reference sequence). Germline trimming cut 5 bases from V and 6 bases from J; bases unmatched to any gene: 9. The CDR3 is 13 residues long. CDR3 residues: CSASRDSSDGYTF. In DNA form, the CDR3 reads TGCAGTGCTTCCCGGGACAGCTCCGATGGCTACACCTTC.

Concerning this clonotype itself: In this CDR3 the conserved last residue, phenylalanine or tryptophan, is missing, so a read error is likely. V usage is TRBV7-9 and J usage is TRBJ1-2; 9 bases fit TRBD1. The trim removed 5 bases at V and 2 bases at J, leaving 12 bases unmatched. The CDR3 is 17 residues long. In germline, CDR1 is SEHNR, CDR2 FQNEAQ (reference sequence). The CDR3 spells CASSRRQGVSLNYGYTI. The CDR3 bases are TGTGCCAGCAGCCGACGACAGGGGGTCTCCCTCAACTATGGCTACACCATC.

This clonotype was seen more than once but under ten times. The V and J genes are TRBV29-1 and TRBJ2-5, with 12 bases fitting TRBD1. Losses at the gene ends were 4 bases for V and 5 bases for J; bases not matched to a gene: 11. CDR3 size: 16 residues. Looked up from germline, CDR1 is SQVTM and CDR2 is ANQGSEA. CDR3: CSVGRTPGQGAETQYF. Written as DNA, the CDR3 is TGCAGCGTTGGAAGGACTCCGGGACAGGGGGCTGAGACCCAGTACTTC.

For the CDR3, the DNA is TGCAGTGCTCCGACGCCCAACTCTCGGGGCTATGGCTACACCTTC. This encodes CSAPTPNSRGYGYTF. This rearrangement joins TRBV20-1 to TRBJ1-2; D remains unclear. This CDR3 has 15 residues. V was pared by 5 bases and J by 4 bases, with 20 bases between. CDR1 is DFQATT and CDR2 is SNEGSKA in the germline V gene (reference sequence).

A few counts support this clonotype. The V and J genes are TRBV29-1 and TRBJ1-3; D not resolved. The CDR3 contains 11 residues. Deletions cut 6 bases from V and 4 bases from J, with 7 bases between. Germline loops: CDR1 SQVTM, CDR2 ANQGSEA. The CDR3 DNA sequence: TGCAGCGTCCTCAAGGGAAACACCATATATTTT. This codes for CSVLKGNTIYF.

This clonotype was seen more than once but under ten times. The chain recombines TRBV7-9 with TRBJ2-2, with D perhaps matching TRBD1 (6 bases). The CDR3 is 15 amino acids. CDR1 and CDR2 from the germline V gene are SEHNR and FQNEAQ (reference sequence). Trimming removed 4 bases from V and 1 base from J, with 10 bases in between. The CDR3, as DNA: TGTGCCAGCAGCTCCCCGACAGGGAACACCGGGGAGCTGTTTTTT. Protein sequence: CASSSPTGNTGELFF. Full variable domain (rest looked up from reference TRBV7-9 and TRBJ2-2): DTGVSQNPRHKITKRGQNVTFRCDPISEHNRLYWYRQTLGQGPEFLTYFQNEAQLEKSRLLSDRFSAERPKGSFSTLEIQRTEQGDSAMYLCASSSPTGNTGELFFGEGSRLTVL.

This clonotype came up many times. The chain employs TRBV7-2 and TRBJ2-4; 7 bases fit TRBD2. In germline, CDR1 is SGHTA, CDR2 FQGNSA. This CDR3 spans 16 amino acids. Trimming removed 3 bases from V and 7 bases from J; junction bases left unmatched: 12. The CDR3 protein is CASSFVAGAAGNIQYF. DNA of the CDR3: TGTGCCAGCAGCTTTGTGGCGGGAGCGGCGGGTAACATTCAGTACTTC.